The 3 T cell receptor beta chains presented below share a single source sample, sequenced in a study of metastatic and nonmetastatic thyroid tumors. TCRdb re-analyzed the PCR reads through MiXCR. Of 20,000 or so clones listed, 20% to 25% are singletons. Every patient was untreated before thyroid surgery. The specimen sequenced was blood. These receptors came from a male donor with papillary thyroid cancer or a benign thyroid nodule (not recorded which). Some clones in this sample may be carry-over from other donors' samples.

This clone has just a few counts. The same CDR3 can be traced to other DNA sequences in this sample. The genes are TRBV7-7 and TRBJ2-5; D unclear. V was pared by 2 bases and J by 2 bases, with 6 bases between. The CDR3 totals 13 residues. The germline CDR1 and CDR2 sequences are SSHAT and FNYEAQ (reference sequence). CDR3 sequence: CASSLIGQETQYF. As DNA, the CDR3 is TGTGCCAGCAGCTTAATCGGGCAAGAGACCCAGTACTTC.

This clone has ten or more counts. This sequence joins TRBV11-2 and TRBJ1-6; tentatively, D is TRBD1 (6 bases). The germline gives CDR1 SGHAT, CDR2 FQNNGV. The CDR3 consists of 14 residues. Trimming took off 4 bases at V and 5 bases at J, with 9 bases between the two ends. The CDR3: CASSYDRNNSPLHF. The CDR3 DNA is TGTGCCAGCAGCTACGACAGGAATAATTCACCCCTCCACTTT. The full variable domain, rest sourced from reference TRBV11-2 and TRBJ1-6, is EAGVAQSPRYKIIEKRQSVAFWCNPISGHATLYWYQQILGQGPKLLIQFQNNGVVDDSQLPKDRFSAERLKGVDSTLKIQPAKLEDSAVYLCASSYDRNNSPLHFGNGTRLTVT.

This chain joins TRBV27 and TRBJ2-5, with no clear D. CDR3 size: 16 residues. Germline V gene data show CDR1 as MNHEY and CDR2 as SMNVEV (reference sequence). V lost 7 bases to trimming and J lost 5 bases, with 23 bases between them. CDR3 DNA sequence: TGTGCCAGCAAGGTATTAGCTGGGCCCGTAGGGGAGACCCAGTACTTC. Its translation: CASKVLAGPVGETQYF.